This TCR beta chain was profiled in a study of T-cell reconstitution after alpha-beta-depleted transplantation in children. Unique molecular identifiers were built into the TCRbeta library. TCRdb passed the PCR reads through MiXCR, listing each CDR3 protein once. This table holds approximately 170,000 distinct CDR3 sequences, 11% found once. Ten or more counts support this clonotype. Germline V CDR1 and CDR2: SGHRS, YFSETQ. This CDR3 region has 12 residues. V gave up 7 bases and J gave up 4 bases, with 11 bases separating them. The chain combines TRBV5-1 with TRBJ2-5; maybe TRBD1 (5 bases). This specimen consisted of PBMCs, obtained before TCRalphabeta/CD19-depleted stem cell transplant. This sequence was found in a boy between 2 and 10 years old with acute myeloid leukemia, due to receive a stem cell transplant. The CDR3 nucleotides read TGCGCCAGCCGACAGTGGGTAGAGACCCAGTACTTC. This translates into CASRQWVETQYF.